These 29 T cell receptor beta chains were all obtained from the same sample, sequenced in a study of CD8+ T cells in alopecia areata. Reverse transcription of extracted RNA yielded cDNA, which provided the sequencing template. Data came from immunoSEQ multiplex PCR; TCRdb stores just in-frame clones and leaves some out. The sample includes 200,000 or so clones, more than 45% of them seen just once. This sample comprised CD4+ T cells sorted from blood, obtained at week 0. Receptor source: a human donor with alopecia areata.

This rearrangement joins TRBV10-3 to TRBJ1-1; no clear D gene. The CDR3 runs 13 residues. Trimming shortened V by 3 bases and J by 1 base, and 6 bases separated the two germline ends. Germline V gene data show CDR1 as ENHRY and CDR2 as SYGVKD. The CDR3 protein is CAISDLPNTEAFF. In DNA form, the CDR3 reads TGTGCCATCAGTGATTTACCGAACACTGAAGCTTTCTTT.

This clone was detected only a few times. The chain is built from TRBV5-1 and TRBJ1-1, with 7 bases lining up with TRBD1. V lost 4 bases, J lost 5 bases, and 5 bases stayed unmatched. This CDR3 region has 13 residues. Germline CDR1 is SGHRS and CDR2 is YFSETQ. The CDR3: CASSRQGRTEAFF. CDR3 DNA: TGCGCCAGCAGCCGACAGGGCAGGACTGAAGCTTTCTTT.

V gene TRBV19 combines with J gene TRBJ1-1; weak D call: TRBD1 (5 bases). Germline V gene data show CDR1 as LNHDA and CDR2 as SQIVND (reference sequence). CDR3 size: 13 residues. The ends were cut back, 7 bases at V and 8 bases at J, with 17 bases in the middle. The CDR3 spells CASTDTAGSEAFF. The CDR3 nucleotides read TGTGCCAGTACCGATACAGCAGGGTCGGAAGCTTTCTTT.

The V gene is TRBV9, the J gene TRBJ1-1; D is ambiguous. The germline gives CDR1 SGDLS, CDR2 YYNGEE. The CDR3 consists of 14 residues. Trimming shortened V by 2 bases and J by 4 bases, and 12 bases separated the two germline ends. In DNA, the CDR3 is TGTGCCAGCAGCGTTTTAGGGCTGGGCACTGAAGCTTTCTTT. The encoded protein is CASSVLGLGTEAFF.

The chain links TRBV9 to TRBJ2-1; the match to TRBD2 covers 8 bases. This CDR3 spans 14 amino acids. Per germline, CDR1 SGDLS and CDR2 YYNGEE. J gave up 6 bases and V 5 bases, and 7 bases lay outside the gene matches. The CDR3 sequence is CASRPGLAGNEQFF. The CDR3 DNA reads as TGTGCCAGCAGACCCGGACTAGCCGGCAATGAGCAGTTCTTC.

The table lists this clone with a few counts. CDR3: CASSFRAGDGYTF. CDR3 nucleotide sequence: TGTGCCAGCAGCTTCCGGGCAGGGGATGGCTACACCTTC. This chain connects TRBV11-2 to TRBJ1-2, with TRBD1 as a possible D gene (6 bases). There are 13 residues in the CDR3. The V and J ends lost 3 bases and 6 bases respectively, with 11 bases between them. The germline V gene has CDR1 SGHAT and CDR2 FQNNGV.

The CDR3 protein is CASSEKGYQPQHF. The CDR3, as DNA: TGTGCCAGCAGTGAAAAAGGATACCAGCCCCAGCATTTT. The chain links TRBV6-1 to TRBJ1-5, with unresolved D. Germline lookup yields CDR1 MNHNS and CDR2 SASEGT. CDR3 length equals 13 residues. Trimming removed 2 bases at V and 7 bases at J, with 9 bases between.

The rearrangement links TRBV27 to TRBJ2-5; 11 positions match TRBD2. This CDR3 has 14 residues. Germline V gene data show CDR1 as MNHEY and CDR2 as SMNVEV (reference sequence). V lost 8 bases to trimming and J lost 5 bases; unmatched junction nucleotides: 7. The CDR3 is CASPLASGRETQYF. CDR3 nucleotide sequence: TGTGCCAGCCCGTTAGCTAGCGGGAGGGAGACCCAGTACTTC.

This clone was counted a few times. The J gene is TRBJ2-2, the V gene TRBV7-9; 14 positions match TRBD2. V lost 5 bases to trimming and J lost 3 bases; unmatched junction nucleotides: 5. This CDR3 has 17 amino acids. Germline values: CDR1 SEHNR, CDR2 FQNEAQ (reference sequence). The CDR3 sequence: CASSGTSGRPDTGELFF. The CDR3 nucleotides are TGTGCCAGCAGCGGGACTAGCGGGAGACCTGACACCGGGGAGCTGTTTTTT.

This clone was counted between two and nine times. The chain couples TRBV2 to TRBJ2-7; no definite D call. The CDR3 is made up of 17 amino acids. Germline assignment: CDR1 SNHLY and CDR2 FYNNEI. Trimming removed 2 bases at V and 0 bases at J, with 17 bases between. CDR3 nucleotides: TGTGCCAGCAGTGAAACCCCCAAGGGTCGAAGCTCCTACGAGCAGTACTTC. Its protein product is CASSETPKGRSSYEQYF. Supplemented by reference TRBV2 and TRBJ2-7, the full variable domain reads EPEVTQTPSHQVTQMGQEVILRCVPISNHLYFYWYRQILGQKVEFLVSFYNNEISEKSEIFDDQFSVERPDGSNFTLKIRSTKLEDSAMYFCASSETPKGRSSYEQYFGPGTRLTVT.

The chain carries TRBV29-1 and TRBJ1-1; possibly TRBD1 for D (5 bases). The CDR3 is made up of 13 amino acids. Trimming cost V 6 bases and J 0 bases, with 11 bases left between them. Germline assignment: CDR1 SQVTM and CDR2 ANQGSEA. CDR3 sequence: CSVTGRMNTEAFF. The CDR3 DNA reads TGCAGCGTGACGGGACGGATGAACACTGAAGCTTTCTTT.

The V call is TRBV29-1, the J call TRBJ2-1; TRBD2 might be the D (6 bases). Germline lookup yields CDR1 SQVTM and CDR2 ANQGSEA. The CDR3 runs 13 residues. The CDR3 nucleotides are TGCAGTTTTGGACGGGGGAGTCGTAATGAGCAGTTCTTC. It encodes CSFGRGSRNEQFF.

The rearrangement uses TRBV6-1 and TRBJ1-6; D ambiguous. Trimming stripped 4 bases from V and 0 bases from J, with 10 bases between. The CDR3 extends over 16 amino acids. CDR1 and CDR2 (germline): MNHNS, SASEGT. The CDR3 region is CASSGRVSSYNSPLHF. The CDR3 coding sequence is TGTGCCAGCAGTGGACGGGTTAGCTCCTATAATTCACCCCTCCACTTT.

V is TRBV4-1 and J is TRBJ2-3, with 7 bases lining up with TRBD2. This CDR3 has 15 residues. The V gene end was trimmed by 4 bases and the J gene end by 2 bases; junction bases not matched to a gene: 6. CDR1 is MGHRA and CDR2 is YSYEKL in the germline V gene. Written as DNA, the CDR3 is TGCGCCAGCAGCCCCCCAGCGGGGCCCACAGATACGCAGTATTTT. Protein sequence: CASSPPAGPTDTQYF.

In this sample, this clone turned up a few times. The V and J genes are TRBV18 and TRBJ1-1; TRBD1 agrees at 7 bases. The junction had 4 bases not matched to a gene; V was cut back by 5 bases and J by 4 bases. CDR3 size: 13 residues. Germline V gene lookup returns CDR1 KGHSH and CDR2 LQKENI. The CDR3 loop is CASSATGPTEAFF. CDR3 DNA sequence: TGTGCCAGCTCAGCGACAGGGCCCACTGAAGCTTTCTTT.

For the CDR3, the DNA is TGTGCCAGCAGATTGAACTGGGACAGGGGAGGCCGAGGGAGCAATCAGCCCCAGCATTTT. Residues: CASRLNWDRGGRGSNQPQHF. The chain joins TRBV28 to TRBJ1-5; 10 bases line up with TRBD1. The germline V gene encodes CDR1 MDHEN and CDR2 SYDVKM. The CDR3 is 20 residues long. The V and J ends lost 6 bases and 1 base, in that order; junction bases with no gene match: 18.

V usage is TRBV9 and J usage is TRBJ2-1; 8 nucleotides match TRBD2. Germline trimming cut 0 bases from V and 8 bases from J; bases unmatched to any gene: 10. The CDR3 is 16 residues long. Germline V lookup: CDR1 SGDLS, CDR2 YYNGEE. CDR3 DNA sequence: TGTGCCAGCAGCGTAGGATCCAGCGGGAGATGGGATGAGCAGTTCTTC. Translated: CASSVGSSGRWDEQFF.

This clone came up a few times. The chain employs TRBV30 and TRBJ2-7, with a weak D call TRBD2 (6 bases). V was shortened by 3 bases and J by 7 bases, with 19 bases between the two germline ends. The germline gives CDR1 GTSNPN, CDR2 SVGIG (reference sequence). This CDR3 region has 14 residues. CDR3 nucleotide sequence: TGTGCCTGGAGCGAACGGGCTCTCCGGGGGGAGCAGTACTTC. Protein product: CAWSERALRGEQYF.

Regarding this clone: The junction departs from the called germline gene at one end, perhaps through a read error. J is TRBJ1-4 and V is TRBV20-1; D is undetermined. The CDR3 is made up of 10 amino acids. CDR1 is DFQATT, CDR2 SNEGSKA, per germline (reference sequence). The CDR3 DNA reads TGCAGTGCTGGAGATGAAAAACTGTTTTTT. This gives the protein CSAGDEKLFF.

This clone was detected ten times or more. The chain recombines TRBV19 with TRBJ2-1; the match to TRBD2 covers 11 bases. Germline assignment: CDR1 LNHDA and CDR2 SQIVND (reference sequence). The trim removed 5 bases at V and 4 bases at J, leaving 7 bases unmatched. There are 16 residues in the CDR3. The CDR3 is CASSLHTSGGYNEQFF. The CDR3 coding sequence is TGTGCCAGTAGTCTCCACACTAGCGGGGGTTACAATGAGCAGTTCTTC.

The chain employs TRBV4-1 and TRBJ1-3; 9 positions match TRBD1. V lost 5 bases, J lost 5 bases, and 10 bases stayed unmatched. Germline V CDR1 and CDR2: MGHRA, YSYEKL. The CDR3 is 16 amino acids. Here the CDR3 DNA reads TGCGCCAGCAGCTCTTTTGGACAGGGGCGAAGAAACACCATATATTTT. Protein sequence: CASSSFGQGRRNTIYF.

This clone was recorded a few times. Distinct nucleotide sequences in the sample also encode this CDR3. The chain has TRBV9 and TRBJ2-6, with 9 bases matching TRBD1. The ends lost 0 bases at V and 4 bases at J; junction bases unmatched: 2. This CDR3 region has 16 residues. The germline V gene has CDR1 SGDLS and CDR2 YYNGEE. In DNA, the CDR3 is TGTGCCAGCAGCGTAGGGGACAGGGCCGGGGCCAACGTCCTGACTTTC. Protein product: CASSVGDRAGANVLTF.

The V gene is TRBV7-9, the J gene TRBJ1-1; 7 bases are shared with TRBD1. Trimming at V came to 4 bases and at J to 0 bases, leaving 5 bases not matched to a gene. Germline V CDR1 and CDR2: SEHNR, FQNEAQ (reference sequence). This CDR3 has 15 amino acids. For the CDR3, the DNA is TGTGCCAGCAGCTCGACAGGGAGGATGAACACTGAAGCTTTCTTT. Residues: CASSSTGRMNTEAFF. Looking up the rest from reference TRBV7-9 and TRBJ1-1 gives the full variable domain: DTGVSQNPRHKITKRGQNVTFRCDPISEHNRLYWYRQTLGQGPEFLTYFQNEAQLEKSRLLSDRFSAERPKGSFSTLEIQRTEQGDSAMYLCASSSTGRMNTEAFFGQGTRLTVV.

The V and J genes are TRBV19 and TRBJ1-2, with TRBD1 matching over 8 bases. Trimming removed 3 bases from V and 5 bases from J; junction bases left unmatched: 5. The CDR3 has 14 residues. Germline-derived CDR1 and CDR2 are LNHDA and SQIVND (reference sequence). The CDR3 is CASSIPGQAYGYTF. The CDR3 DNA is TGTGCCAGTAGTATTCCGGGACAGGCTTATGGCTACACCTTC.

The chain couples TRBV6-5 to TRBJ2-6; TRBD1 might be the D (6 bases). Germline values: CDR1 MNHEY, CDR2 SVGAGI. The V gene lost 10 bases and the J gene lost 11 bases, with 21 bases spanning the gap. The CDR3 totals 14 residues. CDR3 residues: CAIKPGQPPYVLTF. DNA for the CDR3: TGTGCCATCAAACCCGGACAGCCTCCCTACGTCCTGACTTTC.

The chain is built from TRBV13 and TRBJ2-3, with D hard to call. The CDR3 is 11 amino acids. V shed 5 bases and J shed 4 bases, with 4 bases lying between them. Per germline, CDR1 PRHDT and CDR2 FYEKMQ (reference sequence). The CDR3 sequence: CASSLADTQYF. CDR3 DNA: TGTGCCAGCAGCCTGGCAGATACGCAGTATTTT.

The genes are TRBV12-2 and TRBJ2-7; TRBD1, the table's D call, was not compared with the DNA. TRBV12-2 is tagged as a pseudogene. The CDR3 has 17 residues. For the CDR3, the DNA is TGTGCAAGTCGCTTAATGGAAGACAGGGCTGCTACCTACGAGCAGTACTTC. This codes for CASRLMEDRAATYEQYF.

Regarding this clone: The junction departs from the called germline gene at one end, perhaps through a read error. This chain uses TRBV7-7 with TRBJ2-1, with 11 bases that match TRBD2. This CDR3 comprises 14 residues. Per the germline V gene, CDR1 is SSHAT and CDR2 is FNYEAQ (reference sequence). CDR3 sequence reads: CASSLAGGPNEQFF. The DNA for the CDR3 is TGTGCTAGCAGCTTAGCGGGAGGGCCCAATGAGCAGTTCTTC.

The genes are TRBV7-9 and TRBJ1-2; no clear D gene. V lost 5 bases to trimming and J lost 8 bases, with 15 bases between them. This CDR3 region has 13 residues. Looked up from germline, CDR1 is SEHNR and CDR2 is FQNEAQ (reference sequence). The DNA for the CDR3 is TGTGCCAGCAGCGTCCCCTTCCTGGGCGGCTACACCTTC. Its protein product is CASSVPFLGGYTF.